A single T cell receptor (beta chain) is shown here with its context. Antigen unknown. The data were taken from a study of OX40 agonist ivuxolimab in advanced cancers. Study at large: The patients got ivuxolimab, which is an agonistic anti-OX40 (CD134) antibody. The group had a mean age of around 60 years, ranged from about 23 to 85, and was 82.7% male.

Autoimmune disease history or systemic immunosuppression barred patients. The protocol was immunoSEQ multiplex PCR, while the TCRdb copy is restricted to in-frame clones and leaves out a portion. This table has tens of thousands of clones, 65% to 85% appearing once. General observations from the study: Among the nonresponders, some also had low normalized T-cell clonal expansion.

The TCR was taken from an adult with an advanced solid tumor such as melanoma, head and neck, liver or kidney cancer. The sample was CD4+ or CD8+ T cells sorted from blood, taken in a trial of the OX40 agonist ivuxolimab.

The CDR3 DNA sequence: TGTGCCAGTAGTGGGGGACAGTCCGGCGAGACCCAGTACTTC. This encodes CASSGGQSGETQYF. This chain links TRBV19 with TRBJ2-5, with 7 bases aligning to TRBD1. Germline V lookup: CDR1 LNHDA, CDR2 SQIVND (reference sequence). CDR3 length: 14 amino acids. J gave up 5 bases and V 5 bases, and 8 bases lay outside the gene matches.